These 13 T cell receptor beta chains share one sample of origin, sequenced in a study of early T cells in non-severe SARS-CoV-2 infection. One entry per CDR3 protein results from TCRdb running MiXCR on the 5' RACE reads. The sample lists about 61,000 distinct CDR3 sequences; about 12% were seen once. This sample comprised whole blood, obtained at baseline. The receptors originated from an adult who was a healthcare worker with PCR-confirmed SARS-CoV-2 infection or an uninfected control (not recorded which). The donor label of this sample is uncertain.

This clonotype was seen ten or more times. The V and J genes are TRBV25-1 and TRBJ2-4; D gene unclear. CDR1 and CDR2 from the germline V gene are MGHDK and SYGVNS. This CDR3 has 14 residues. V lost 6 bases and J 1 base, leaving 10 bases between the germline ends. CDR3 sequence reads: CASSPPRAKNIQYF. CDR3 bases: TGTGCCAGCAGCCCGCCCCGGGCCAAAAACATTCAGTACTTC.

The table lists this clonotype with many counts. The chain couples TRBV6-6 to TRBJ1-1; TRBD1 is a possible D gene (5 bases). The CDR3 covers 15 residues. Trimming pared 2 bases from V and 4 bases from J, leaving 14 bases between. The germline V gene has CDR1 MNHNY and CDR2 SVGAGI (reference sequence). The DNA of the CDR3 is TGTGCCAGCAGTTACGGACCCCTCGGGGGCACTGAAGCTTTCTTT. It encodes CASSYGPLGGTEAFF.

The V call is TRBV29-1, the J call TRBJ2-1, with 11 bases matching TRBD1. V shed 6 bases, J shed 2 bases, and the junction held 0 bases outside the gene matches. This CDR3 comprises 13 residues. Germline lookup yields CDR1 SQVTM and CDR2 ANQGSEA. Here the CDR3 reads CSVGQGAYNEQFF. The CDR3 DNA reads TGCAGCGTGGGACAGGGGGCCTACAATGAGCAGTTCTTC.

A few counts support this clonotype. The gene calls are TRBV12-3 or TRBV12-4 and TRBJ2-5, with 7 nucleotides matching TRBD1. The CDR3 contains 14 residues. The J segment lost 5 bases and the V segment lost 7 bases, leaving 10 bases of the junction unmatched. The CDR3 spells CASNADRVGETQYF. The CDR3 coding sequence is TGTGCCAGCAACGCAGACAGGGTGGGGGAGACCCAGTACTTC.

This chain links TRBV5-6 with TRBJ2-7; the D is unclear. Trimming left V 5 bases short and J 2 bases short, with 11 bases between. Looked up from germline, CDR1 is SGHDT and CDR2 is YYEEEE. This CDR3 has 13 residues. CDR3 amino acids: CASSFKDPYEQYV. The CDR3 DNA follows: TGTGCCAGCAGTTTTAAGGACCCCTACGAGCAGTACGTC.

Written as DNA, the CDR3 is TGCAGTGCTAGAGCCGGGAACACTGAAGCTTTCTTT. Its translation: CSARAGNTEAFF. The chain carries TRBV20-1 and TRBJ1-1; D not resolved. Trimming stripped 1 base from V and 1 base from J, with 4 bases between. CDR3 length equals 12 residues. Germline V gives CDR1 DFQATT, CDR2 SNEGSKA (reference sequence).

The table lists this clonotype with many counts. This chain connects TRBV6-6 to TRBJ2-2; TRBD2 is a possible D gene (6 bases). The CDR3 length is 13 residues. Germline V gives CDR1 MNHNY, CDR2 SVGAGI (reference sequence). V shed 6 bases and J shed 8 bases, with 13 bases lying between them. The CDR3 region has the DNA TGTGCCAGCAGCCGCCGGGGGACGGGGGAGCTGTTTTTT. It encodes CASSRRGTGELFF.

V gene TRBV5-1 combines with J gene TRBJ2-3, with 8 nucleotides matching TRBD1. V shed 4 bases, J shed 2 bases, and the junction held 6 bases outside the gene matches. Per the germline V gene, CDR1 is SGHRS and CDR2 is YFSETQ. CDR3 length: 15 amino acids. CDR3 bases: TGCGCCAGCAGCCGGGACAGGCCCAACACAGATACGCAGTATTTT. Its protein product is CASSRDRPNTDTQYF. Looking up the rest from reference TRBV5-1 and TRBJ2-3 gives the full variable domain: KAGVTQTPRYLIKTRGQQVTLSCSPISGHRSVSWYQQTPGQGLQFLFEYFSETQRNKGNFPGRFSGRQFSNSRSEMNVSTLELGDSALYLCASSRDRPNTDTQYFGPGTRLTVL.

This clonotype showed up just a few times. The V call is TRBV20-1, the J call TRBJ2-3; 10 bases fit TRBD2. This CDR3 has 16 residues. CDR1 DFQATT and CDR2 SNEGSKA come from the germline V gene (reference sequence). J lost 9 bases, V lost 7 bases, and 19 bases had no gene match. The CDR3 spells CSVHRLAGAMITTQYF. CDR3 nucleotide sequence: TGCAGTGTCCACCGTCTAGCGGGGGCCATGATCACCACGCAGTATTTT.

This clonotype turned up a few times. V usage is TRBV4-1 and J usage is TRBJ1-1; D gene uncertain. CDR3 size: 18 residues. Trimming took 2 bases from V and 10 from J, leaving 29 bases between them. Germline V gene lookup returns CDR1 MGHRA and CDR2 YSYEKL. In DNA, the CDR3 is TGCGCCAGCAGCCAATTGCCCGGGATACACCACACCCCCCCCGGAGCTTTCTTT. This translates into CASSQLPGIHHTPPGAFF.

V usage is TRBV18 and J usage is TRBJ2-2; tentative D call: TRBD1 (5 bases). The V end lost 5 bases, the J end lost 4 bases, and 11 bases lay between the germline ends. The CDR3 has 14 residues. Germline-derived CDR1 and CDR2 are KGHSH and LQKENI. The CDR3 spells CASSSQGITGELFF. CDR3 coding DNA: TGTGCCAGCTCATCGCAGGGTATCACCGGGGAGCTGTTTTTT.

The genes are TRBV7-2 and TRBJ2-3; maybe TRBD2 (6 bases). The CDR3 contains 15 residues. V gave up 5 bases and J gave up 7 bases, with 19 bases separating them. Germline V CDR1 and CDR2: SGHTA, FQGNSA. The CDR3 region has the DNA TGTGCCAGCAGCCCTACGGGACTCATACACCATACGCAGTATTTT. Its protein product is CASSPTGLIHHTQYF.

The sample holds a few counts of this clonotype. The rearrangement joins TRBV11-3 to TRBJ1-1, with TRBD1 identical over 7 bases. V lost 5 bases and J lost 3; bases outside the gene matches: 9. Per germline, CDR1 SGHNT and CDR2 YENEEA. This CDR3 has 15 amino acids. The CDR3 here is CASSPRQGADTEAFF. The CDR3 DNA is TGTGCCAGCAGCCCTCGACAGGGAGCGGACACTGAAGCTTTCTTT. The full variable domain, rest sourced from reference TRBV11-3 and TRBJ1-1, is EAGVVQSPRYKIIEKKQPVAFWCNPISGHNTLYWYLQNLGQGPELLIRYENEEAVDDSQLPKDRFSAERLKGVDSTLKIQPAELGDSAVYLCASSPRQGADTEAFFGQGTRLTVV.